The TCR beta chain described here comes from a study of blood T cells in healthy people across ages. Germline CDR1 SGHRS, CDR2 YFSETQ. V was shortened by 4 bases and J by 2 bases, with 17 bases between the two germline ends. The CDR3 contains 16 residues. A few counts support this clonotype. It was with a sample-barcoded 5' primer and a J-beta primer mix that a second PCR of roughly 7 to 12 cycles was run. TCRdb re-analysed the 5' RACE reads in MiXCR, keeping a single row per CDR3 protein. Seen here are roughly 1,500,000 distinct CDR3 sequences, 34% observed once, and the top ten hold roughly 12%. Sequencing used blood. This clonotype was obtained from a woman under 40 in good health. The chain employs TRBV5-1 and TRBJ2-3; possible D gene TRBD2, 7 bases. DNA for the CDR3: TGCGCCAGCAGCCTTAGGGGGGGCTCTATCACAGATACGCAGTATTTT. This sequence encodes CASSLRGGSITDTQYF.